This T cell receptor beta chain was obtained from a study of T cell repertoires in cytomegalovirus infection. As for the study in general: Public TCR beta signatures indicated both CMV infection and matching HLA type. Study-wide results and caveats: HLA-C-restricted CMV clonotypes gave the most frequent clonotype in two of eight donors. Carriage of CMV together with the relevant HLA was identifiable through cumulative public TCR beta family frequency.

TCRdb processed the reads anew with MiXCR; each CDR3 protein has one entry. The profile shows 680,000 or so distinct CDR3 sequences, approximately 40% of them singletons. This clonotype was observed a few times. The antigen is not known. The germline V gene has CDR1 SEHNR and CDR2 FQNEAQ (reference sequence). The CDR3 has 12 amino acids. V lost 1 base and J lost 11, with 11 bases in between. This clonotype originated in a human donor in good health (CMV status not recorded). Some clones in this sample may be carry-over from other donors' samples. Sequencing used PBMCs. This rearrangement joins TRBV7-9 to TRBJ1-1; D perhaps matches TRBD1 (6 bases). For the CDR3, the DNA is TGTGCCAGCAGCTTAGAAACAGGGTCGGCTTTCTTT. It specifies CASSLETGSAFF.